The rows below give T cell receptor beta chains drawn from one sample of a study of T cells in Graves' hyperthyroidism and ophthalmopathy. Each CDR3 protein is one row after TCRdb ran MiXCR on the multiplex PCR reads. This table has about 250,000 distinct CDR3 sequences, about 20% appearing once. Material: blood. Every receptor here comes from a man aged 30-40 years with Graves' ophthalmopathy. Each CDR3 is given with its conserved first and last residue. Each record gives: D gene, J gene, clone size, V gene, CDR3 protein, CDR3 DNA. The D gene is left open where the match is weak. For some rows the clone size is stated as once, few or many, or as a class when expanded; others skip it.

>.|TRBJ2-7|few|TRBV29-1
CSVQRGGYEQYF
TGCAGCGTTCAAAGGGGCGGCTACGAGCAGTACTTC
>.|TRBJ2-3|.|TRBV5-1
CASSLGWAVDTQYF
TGCGCCAGCAGCTTGGGGTGGGCTGTAGATACGCAGTATTTT
>TRBD2|TRBJ2-3|many|TRBV27
CASSFQPPGLAGVTDTQYF
TGTGCCAGCAGTTTCCAACCACCGGGACTAGCGGGAGTCACAGATACGCAGTATTTT
>.|TRBJ2-5|.|TRBV7-2
CASSSPGEVLQETQYF
TGTGCCAGCAGCAGCCCAGGAGAAGTACTCCAAGAGACCCAGTACTTC
>TRBD2|TRBJ2-5|many|TRBV15
CATSGQGASGLRETQYF
TGTGCCACCAGCGGTCAAGGGGCTAGCGGGCTACGGGAGACCCAGTACTTC
>TRBD2|TRBJ2-1|many|TRBV28
CASSFPPSGSDNEQFF
TGTGCCAGCTCCTTCCCCCCTAGCGGGAGTGATAATGAGCAGTTCTTC
>.|TRBJ1-6|.|TRBV6-9
CATSGDTNSPLHF
TGCGCCACCAGCGGGGACACCAATTCACCCCTCCACTTT
>.|TRBJ1-2|once|TRBV7-9
CASSLGGNYTF
TGTGCCAGCAGCCTAGGGGGAAACTACACCTTC
>.|TRBJ2-7|few|TRBV2
CASSDSSRSYEQYF
TGTGCCAGCAGTGACTCTAGCAGGTCCTACGAGCAGTACTTC
>.|TRBJ1-1|many|TRBV28
CASSLGTSTEAFF
TGTGCCAGCAGTTTGGGGACGAGCACTGAAGCTTTCTTT